Following are 6 T cell receptor beta chains from one sample sequenced in a study of cytomegalovirus exposure and HLA in healthy donors. Primers for the PCR totalled 60 Vbeta and 13 Jbeta. The method was immunoSEQ multiplex PCR; TCRdb's version includes in-frame clones alone and lacks a portion of them. Found here are 150,000 or so clones, approximately 81% of them singletons; the top ten hold 1.5% to 2.5%. The sample comprised PBMCs. These TCRs come from a man aged 18 to 35 in good health and CMV-seronegative.

The chain is built from TRBV28 and TRBJ1-2; no firm D call. The V and J ends lost 3 bases and 7 bases respectively, with 12 bases between them. Germline V gene sequence: CDR1 MDHEN, CDR2 SYDVKM. The CDR3 contains 13 residues. This CDR3 is CASSFVNTGGYTF. CDR3 nucleotide sequence: TGTGCCAGCAGTTTCGTGAATACCGGTGGCTACACCTTC.

The V call is TRBV29-1, the J call TRBJ2-7, with TRBD2 identical over 9 bases. The CDR3 is 14 residues long. The germline V gene has CDR1 SQVTM and CDR2 ANQGSEA. Trimming took 8 bases from V and 6 from J; bases not matched to a gene: 14. CDR3 DNA sequence: TGCAGCTTCGGGGGCGGGAGGGGAATCTCCGAGCAGTACTTC. Encoded protein: CSFGGGRGISEQYF.

V and J are TRBV5-1 and TRBJ2-3, with 12 bases identical to TRBD2. CDR3 length: 16 amino acids. V shed 0 bases and J 4 bases; nucleotides not matched to a gene: 3. Per the germline V gene, CDR1 is SGHRS and CDR2 is YFSETQ. CDR3 coding DNA: TGCGCCAGCAGCTTGGGAGCTAGCGGGAGGGCAGATACGCAGTATTTT. Its translation: CASSLGASGRADTQYF.

A remark on this clone: The same CDR3 also results from other DNA sequences found in this sample. The CDR3 region has the DNA TGTGCCAGCAGCTTGGGGCGGGCCGGGGAGCTGTTTTTT. It yields the protein CASSLGRAGELFF. The rearrangement links TRBV5-6 to TRBJ2-2; possibly TRBD2 for D (5 bases). Germline values: CDR1 SGHDT, CDR2 YYEEEE. There are 13 residues in the CDR3. V dropped 0 bases and J dropped 6 bases, with 6 bases sitting between them.

This clone was detected only a few times. The V call is TRBV2, the J call TRBJ2-7; TRBD1 is a possible D gene (6 bases). CDR1 and CDR2 (germline): SNHLY, FYNNEI. The CDR3 sequence is 14 residues long. V lost 1 base to trimming and J lost 3 bases, with 10 bases between them. The CDR3 region is CASSEEGRGYEQYF. Here the CDR3 DNA reads TGTGCCAGCAGTGAAGAGGGCAGGGGCTACGAGCAGTACTTC. Complete variable domain (other parts from reference TRBV2 and TRBJ2-7): EPEVTQTPSHQVTQMGQEVILRCVPISNHLYFYWYRQILGQKVEFLVSFYNNEISEKSEIFDDQFSVERPDGSNFTLKIRSTKLEDSAMYFCASSEEGRGYEQYFGPGTRLTVT.

In nucleotides, the CDR3 is TGTGCCAGCTCACCCACCGGGACAGGGGGTAGCAATGAGCAGTTCTTC. As protein: CASSPTGTGGSNEQFF. The chain recombines TRBV18 with TRBJ2-1; 11 bases line up with TRBD1. This CDR3 contains 16 residues. The germline V gene encodes CDR1 KGHSH and CDR2 LQKENI. After removal of 3 bases from V and 6 bases from J, the junction contained 7 bases not matched to a gene.